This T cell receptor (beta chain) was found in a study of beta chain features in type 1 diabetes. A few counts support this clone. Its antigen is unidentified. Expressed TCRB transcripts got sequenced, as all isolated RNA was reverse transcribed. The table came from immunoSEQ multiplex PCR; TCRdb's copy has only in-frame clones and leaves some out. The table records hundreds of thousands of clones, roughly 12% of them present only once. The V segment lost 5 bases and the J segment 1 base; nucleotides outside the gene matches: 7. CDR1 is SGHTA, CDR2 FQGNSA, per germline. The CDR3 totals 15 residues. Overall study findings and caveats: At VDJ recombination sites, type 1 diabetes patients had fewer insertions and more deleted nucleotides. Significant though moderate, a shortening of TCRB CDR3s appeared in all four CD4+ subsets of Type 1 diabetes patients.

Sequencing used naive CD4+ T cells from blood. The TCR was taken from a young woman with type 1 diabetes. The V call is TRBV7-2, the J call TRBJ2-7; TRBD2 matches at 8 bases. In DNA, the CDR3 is TGTGCCAGCAGCCCCCAGGCTAGCGGGTCCTACGAGCAGTACTTC. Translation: CASSPQASGSYEQYF.